Below, 24 T cell receptor beta chains from the same sample are listed, as sequenced in a study of blood T cell repertoires in COVID-19. Profiled with immunoSEQ multiplex PCR; TCRdb holds only in-frame clones, not every one. This table holds 50,000 to 55,000 clones, 70% to 90% found once. Sequencing was performed on peripheral blood. The source is an elderly man with acute or convalescent COVID-19.

V usage is TRBV7-2 and J usage is TRBJ1-3, with TRBD1 matching over 9 bases. This CDR3 spans 15 amino acids. Germline values: CDR1 SGHTA, CDR2 FQGNSA. J lost 4 bases, V lost 1 base, and 2 bases had no gene match. The CDR3 sequence: CASSLGTGAGNTIYF. As DNA, the CDR3 is TGTGCCAGCAGCTTAGGGACAGGGGCGGGAAACACCATATATTTT.

V gene TRBV4-3 combines with J gene TRBJ1-3; D is ambiguous. The CDR3 sequence is 16 residues long. Trimming removed 0 bases from V and 0 bases from J, with 9 bases in between. Germline V gives CDR1 LGHNA, CDR2 YSLEER. The CDR3 loop reads CASSQEQSSSGNTIYF. In DNA, the CDR3 is TGCGCCAGCAGCCAAGAACAATCAAGCTCTGGAAACACCATATATTTT.

This chain links TRBV6-5 with TRBJ1-5; 8 nucleotides line up with TRBD1. The CDR3 runs to 13 residues. Germline values: CDR1 MNHEY, CDR2 SVGAGI. The V and J ends lost 6 bases and 4 bases, in that order; junction bases with no gene match: 2. CDR3 sequence (DNA): TGTGCCAGCAGAAGACAGGGGAATCAGCCCCAGCATTTT. This encodes CASRRQGNQPQHF.

J is TRBJ2-3 and V is TRBV24-1; D uncertain. In germline, CDR1 is KGHDR, CDR2 SFDVKD. V shed 3 bases and J shed 3 bases, with 15 bases lying between them. CDR3 length: 16 amino acids. CDR3 sequence reads: CATSDPGGSGTDTQYF. For the CDR3, the DNA is TGTGCCACCAGTGATCCGGGTGGATCCGGTACAGATACGCAGTATTTT.

The chain joins TRBV13 to TRBJ1-2; 11 nucleotides match TRBD1. The CDR3 totals 19 residues. The V gene end was trimmed by 4 bases and the J gene end by 4 bases; junction bases not matched to a gene: 17. Germline values: CDR1 PRHDT, CDR2 FYEKMQ (reference sequence). CDR3 nucleotide sequence: TGTGCCAGCAGCTACCCCTCCGGACAGGGGGCTGGGTTCGGCTATGGCTACACCTTC. Amino acids: CASSYPSGQGAGFGYGYTF. The full variable domain, in which reference TRBV13 and TRBJ1-2 provide the parts outside the CDR3, is AAGVIQSPRHLIKEKRETATLKCYPIPRHDTVYWYQQGPGQDPQFLISFYEKMQSDKGSIPDRFSAQQFSDYHSELNMSSLELGDSALYFCASSYPSGQGAGFGYGYTFGSGTRLTVV.

The V gene is TRBV9, the J gene TRBJ1-4, with 8 bases lining up with TRBD1. Germline loops: CDR1 SGDLS, CDR2 YYNGEE. The J segment lost 5 bases and the V segment lost 2 bases, leaving 5 bases of the junction unmatched. This CDR3 region has 15 residues. Here the CDR3 reads CASSVLQGGNEKLFF. CDR3 sequence (DNA): TGTGCCAGCAGCGTTTTACAGGGGGGAAATGAAAAACTGTTTTTT.

The rearrangement links TRBV6-5 to TRBJ1-5; D uncertain. This CDR3 region has 15 residues. Per germline, CDR1 MNHEY and CDR2 SVGAGI. V was pared by 0 bases and J by 3 bases, with 9 bases between. DNA for the CDR3: TGTGCCAGCAGTTACTCGTGGGCAGACAATCAGCCCCAGCATTTT. It translates to CASSYSWADNQPQHF.

The chain combines TRBV5-1 with TRBJ2-6, with D possibly being TRBD1 (6 bases). The CDR3 is made up of 17 amino acids. V gave up 2 bases and J gave up 0 bases, with 12 bases separating them. Germline V CDR1 and CDR2: SGHRS, YFSETQ. CDR3 protein: CASSFGTLSSGANVLTF. DNA of the CDR3: TGCGCCAGCAGCTTCGGGACACTTAGCTCTGGGGCCAACGTCCTGACTTTC.

The rearrangement uses TRBV4-3 and TRBJ1-4; the match to TRBD1 covers 9 bases. Trimming removed 0 bases from V and 5 bases from J; junction bases left unmatched: 7. The CDR3 contains 17 residues. Germline V gene data show CDR1 as LGHNA and CDR2 as YSLEER. The CDR3 region is CASSQDTGGNWNEKLFF. Here the CDR3 DNA reads TGCGCCAGCAGCCAAGATACAGGGGGCAATTGGAATGAAAAACTGTTTTTT.

The chain links TRBV6-2 or TRBV6-3 to TRBJ1-2; a possible D gene is TRBD1 (6 bases). Germline assignment: CDR1 MNHEY and CDR2 SVGEGT. Trimming cost V 5 bases and J 5 bases, with 21 bases left between them. CDR3 length: 16 residues. Here the CDR3 DNA reads TGTGCCAGCAGTCCCCGTGGGGGGGGCCCCATTTATGGCTACACCTTC. This gives the protein CASSPRGGGPIYGYTF.

The CDR3: CASSPRGSTSTGELFF. The CDR3 DNA is TGTGCCAGCAGCCCGCGGGGGTCGACGTCCACCGGGGAGCTGTTTTTT. J is TRBJ2-2 and V is TRBV6-2 or TRBV6-3; 7 bases are shared with TRBD2. This CDR3 has 16 residues. V was pared by 6 bases and J by 4 bases, with 11 bases of the junction left unmatched. Per germline, CDR1 MNHEY and CDR2 SVGEGT.

The chain joins TRBV11-2 to TRBJ1-3; weak D call: TRBD1 (6 bases). There are 15 residues in the CDR3. The V and J ends lost 3 bases and 0 bases respectively, with 9 bases between them. Germline V CDR1 and CDR2: SGHAT, FQNNGV. Written as DNA, the CDR3 is TGTGCCAGCAGCTTTCGACAGGTCTCTGGAAACACCATATATTTT. Translating it yields CASSFRQVSGNTIYF.

This chain joins TRBV5-1 and TRBJ1-4, with 9 bases that match TRBD1. After removal of 4 bases from V and 5 bases from J, the junction contained 9 bases not matched to a gene. Germline assignment: CDR1 SGHRS and CDR2 YFSETQ. The CDR3 runs 16 residues. CDR3 sequence: CASSILGQGTNEKLFF. The CDR3 region has the DNA TGCGCCAGCAGCATTTTAGGACAGGGGACGAATGAAAAACTGTTTTTT.

The chain employs TRBV6-2 or TRBV6-3 and TRBJ2-3, with TRBD2 matching 11 bases. Trimming cost V 0 bases and J 3 bases; bases outside gene matches: 5. There are 17 residues in the CDR3. Germline V CDR1 and CDR2: MNHEY, SVGEGT. The CDR3 region is CASSYSTSGARTDTQYF. CDR3 nucleotides: TGTGCCAGCAGTTACTCGACTAGCGGGGCCAGGACAGATACGCAGTATTTT.

J is TRBJ2-2 and V is TRBV6-6; 7 nucleotides align to TRBD1. CDR1 and CDR2 (germline): MNHNY, SVGAGI (reference sequence). The CDR3 contains 14 residues. Trimming cost V 6 bases and J 7 bases; bases outside gene matches: 8. CDR3 protein: CASRFLQGSGELFF. Written as DNA, the CDR3 is TGTGCCAGCAGATTCCTACAGGGGAGCGGGGAGCTGTTTTTT.

The chain joins TRBV6-5 to TRBJ2-7, with D perhaps matching TRBD2 (6 bases). Germline lookup yields CDR1 MNHEY and CDR2 SVGAGI. CDR3 length: 14 amino acids. V shed 6 bases and J shed 6 bases, with 18 bases lying between them. CDR3: CASRNSLRGAEQYF. CDR3 nucleotides: TGTGCCAGCAGAAATTCGTTGCGGGGCGCCGAGCAGTACTTC.

CDR3 DNA sequence: TGTGCCAGCAAAATGGGTCGGGGGACCCGAGACTACTTC. It codes for CASKMGRGTRDYF. The V call is TRBV21-1, the J call TRBJ2-5; TRBD2, the table's D call, was not compared with the DNA. TRBV21-1 is annotated as a pseudogene. This CDR3 has 13 residues.

The genes are TRBV29-1 and TRBJ1-1; 11 positions match TRBD1. CDR3 length: 12 residues. The trim removed 7 bases at V and 4 bases at J, leaving 2 bases unmatched. Germline V gene lookup returns CDR1 SQVTM and CDR2 ANQGSEA. The CDR3 DNA sequence: TGCAGCGCCGGGACAGGGGGCACTGAAGCTTTCTTT. Translating gives CSAGTGGTEAFF.

The chain is built from TRBV6-2 or TRBV6-3 and TRBJ2-3, with 10 bases lining up with TRBD2. The CDR3 spans 15 residues. Germline trimming cut 5 bases from V and 1 base from J; bases unmatched to any gene: 3. The germline V gene has CDR1 MNHEY and CDR2 SVGEGT. The CDR3, as DNA: TGTGCCAGCAGTCGTCTAGCGGGGGGCACAGATACGCAGTATTTT. Translated, it gives CASSRLAGGTDTQYF.

CDR3 loop: CASSLGAGNTIYF. The CDR3 DNA follows: TGTGCCAGCAGCTTGGGAGCAGGAAACACCATATATTTT. V and J are TRBV5-8 and TRBJ1-3, with D uncertain. The CDR3 extends over 13 amino acids. Trimming took 0 bases from V and 4 from J, leaving 5 bases between them. The germline CDR1 and CDR2 sequences are SGHTS and YDEGEE.

The J gene is TRBJ2-3, the V gene TRBV10-1, with a tentative D call TRBD1 (7 bases). Between the trimmed V and J ends, which lost 6 bases and 5 bases, there was a span of 12 bases. This CDR3 spans 13 amino acids. Germline loops: CDR1 WNHNN, CDR2 SYGVQD (reference sequence). The DNA of the CDR3 is TGCGCCAGCAGCCCAGGGGGAGGAGATACGCAGTATTTT. It specifies CASSPGGGDTQYF.

The genes are TRBV15 and TRBJ1-1; 8 nucleotides line up with TRBD1. The CDR3 is 15 amino acids. Trimming removed 0 bases from V and 1 base from J; junction bases left unmatched: 1. Per germline, CDR1 LNHNV and CDR2 YYDKDF (reference sequence). The CDR3 nucleotides are TGTGCCACCAGCAGAGAAACAGGGGGGAACACTGAAGCTTTCTTT. This codes for CATSRETGGNTEAFF.

The chain links TRBV9 to TRBJ2-5; tentative D call: TRBD2 (5 bases). Germline V gene data show CDR1 as SGDLS and CDR2 as YYNGEE. The CDR3 has 13 residues. With 1 base removed from V and 3 bases from J, the gap between germline ends came to 7 bases. CDR3 sequence (DNA): TGTGCCAGCAGCGTACTCGGGGAAGAGACCCAGTACTTC. Its translation: CASSVLGEETQYF.

The DNA for the CDR3 is TGTGCCAGCAGCTTGGAATATGGGACTTGGAGCTACACCTTC. The encoded protein is CASSLEYGTWSYTF. V gene TRBV5-5 combines with J gene TRBJ1-2; TRBD1 is a possible D gene (5 bases). V was trimmed by 0 bases and J by 9 bases, leaving 15 bases between them. CDR1 is SGHKS and CDR2 is YYEKEE in the germline V gene (reference sequence). The CDR3 runs to 14 residues.